These 14 T cell receptor beta chains share one sample of origin, sequenced in a study of cytomegalovirus exposure and HLA in healthy donors. The table came from immunoSEQ multiplex PCR; TCRdb's copy has only in-frame clones and leaves some out. The sample holds about 160,000 clones, just under 90% seen once. Material: PBMCs. These receptor sequences come from a man between 18 and 35 years old in good health and CMV-seropositive.

The chain uses TRBV18 and TRBJ2-3, with TRBD2 matching over 10 bases. The CDR3 is 17 amino acids. The junction had 7 bases not matched to a gene; V was cut back by 2 bases and J by 2 bases. The germline V gene encodes CDR1 KGHSH and CDR2 LQKENI. The CDR3, as DNA: TGTGCCAGCTCACCAGCGAGTCTAGCGGGAGTCACAGATACGCAGTATTTT. Amino acids: CASSPASLAGVTDTQYF.

The chain couples TRBV20-1 to TRBJ2-3; D not certain. This CDR3 has 11 residues. Between the trimmed V and J ends, which lost 3 bases and 4 bases, there was a span of 5 bases. CDR1 is DFQATT and CDR2 is SNEGSKA in the germline V gene (reference sequence). The DNA for the CDR3 is TGCAGTGCTAGTCCCGCAGATACGCAGTATTTT. It codes for CSASPADTQYF.

This clone was seen more than once but under ten times. This sequence joins TRBV10-3 and TRBJ2-5, with D perhaps matching TRBD1 (6 bases). CDR1 and CDR2 (germline): ENHRY, SYGVKD. This CDR3 has 14 amino acids. V lost 3 bases to trimming and J lost 3 bases, with 11 bases between them. The CDR3 spells CAISDRGGKETQYF. The CDR3 DNA is TGTGCCATCAGTGACAGGGGTGGGAAAGAGACCCAGTACTTC.

The chain employs TRBV7-3 and TRBJ2-7; no firm D call. The CDR3 is made up of 15 amino acids. V lost 1 base, J lost 0 bases, and 10 bases lay in between. The germline gives CDR1 SGHTA, CDR2 FQGTGA. For the CDR3, the DNA is TGTGCCAGCAGCTTAAACTCGTTTCCCTCCTACGAGCAGTACTTC. Its protein is CASSLNSFPSYEQYF.

This clone showed up just once. The rearrangement links TRBV11-3 to TRBJ2-7, with D unresolved. Trimming cost V 2 bases and J 1 base, with 9 bases left between them. This CDR3 has 14 residues. Per the germline V gene, CDR1 is SGHNT and CDR2 is YENEEA. CDR3 bases: TGTGCCAGCAGCTTATTGCGCGGATCCTACGAGCAGTACTTC. Translation gives CASSLLRGSYEQYF. Full variable domain (missing parts from reference TRBV11-3 and TRBJ2-7): EAGVVQSPRYKIIEKKQPVAFWCNPISGHNTLYWYLQNLGQGPELLIRYENEEAVDDSQLPKDRFSAERLKGVDSTLKIQPAELGDSAVYLCASSLLRGSYEQYFGPGTRLTVT.

The genes are TRBV9 and TRBJ2-7, with a weak D call TRBD1 (6 bases). There are 14 residues in the CDR3. The V end was cut by 4 bases, the J end by 0 bases, with 11 bases between. The germline V gene has CDR1 SGDLS and CDR2 YYNGEE. The CDR3 sequence is CASSPRGTSYEQYF. The CDR3 DNA follows: TGTGCCAGCAGCCCGAGGGGGACCTCCTACGAGCAGTACTTC. The full variable domain, rest sourced from reference TRBV9 and TRBJ2-7, is DSGVTQTPKHLITATGQRVTLRCSPRSGDLSVYWYQQSLDQGLQFLIQYYNGEERAKGNILERFSAQQFPDLHSELNLSSLELGDSALYFCASSPRGTSYEQYFGPGTRLTVT.

The V call is TRBV18, the J call TRBJ2-5; TRBD2 matches 9 bases. The CDR3 is 19 amino acids. Germline lookup yields CDR1 KGHSH and CDR2 LQKENI. Unmatched junction bases numbered 15, after V lost 2 bases and J lost 2 bases. The DNA for the CDR3 is TGTGCCAGCTCACCAAGGCTAGCGGGACCCCACATGAGGCAAGAGACCCAGTACTTC. Protein product: CASSPRLAGPHMRQETQYF.

CDR3 coding DNA: TGTGCCAGCAGTGAACCTGGGGTAGCGGGAGGGACAGATACGCAGTATTTT. Translating it yields CASSEPGVAGGTDTQYF. The genes are TRBV2 and TRBJ2-3, with TRBD2 matching over 11 bases. Germline loops: CDR1 SNHLY, CDR2 FYNNEI. The CDR3 is 17 residues long. With 2 bases clipped from V and 3 bases from J, the junction kept 7 bases outside the gene matches.

The chain combines TRBV6-1 with TRBJ1-2; possibly TRBD1 for D (6 bases). The V gene lost 2 bases and the J gene lost 4 bases, with 14 bases spanning the gap. The CDR3 is made up of 15 amino acids. Germline V gives CDR1 MNHNS, CDR2 SASEGT. The CDR3 DNA sequence: TGTGCCAGCAGTGAAACATCAACAGGGACCTATGGCTACACCTTC. It translates to CASSETSTGTYGYTF.

The chain couples TRBV2 to TRBJ2-1, with 7 nucleotides matching TRBD2. The CDR3 consists of 15 residues. V was pared by 7 bases and J by 4 bases, with 10 bases of the junction left unmatched. The germline gives CDR1 SNHLY, CDR2 FYNNEI. CDR3 bases: TGTGCCAGCACCAAGGTGGGGGAGGGGTACAATGAGCAGTTCTTC. This codes for CASTKVGEGYNEQFF.

This chain connects TRBV9 to TRBJ2-7; 10 bases align to TRBD2. The germline V gene has CDR1 SGDLS and CDR2 YYNGEE. Trimming removed 4 bases from V and 4 bases from J; junction bases left unmatched: 11. CDR3 length: 16 amino acids. CDR3 bases: TGTGCCAGCAGCCCTCTCTCCGGGACTAGCGCATACGAGCAGTACTTC. This translates into CASSPLSGTSAYEQYF.

This clone has a handful of counts. The V gene is TRBV2, the J gene TRBJ1-1; D unresolved. Trimming removed 3 bases from V and 4 bases from J, with 6 bases in between. This CDR3 comprises 12 residues. The germline V gene has CDR1 SNHLY and CDR2 FYNNEI. CDR3 bases: TGTGCCAGCAGTGATTTGGCCACTGAAGCTTTCTTT. This codes for CASSDLATEAFF.

This rearrangement joins TRBV9 to TRBJ2-3; D not resolved. The length of the CDR3 is 14 residues. V shed 0 bases and J shed 2 bases, with 7 bases lying between them. Germline V CDR1 and CDR2: SGDLS, YYNGEE. The CDR3 DNA sequence: TGTGCCAGCAGCGTAGACCCCTACACAGATACGCAGTATTTT. Translating gives CASSVDPYTDTQYF. Combining the CDR3 with reference TRBV9 and TRBJ2-3 gives the whole variable domain DSGVTQTPKHLITATGQRVTLRCSPRSGDLSVYWYQQSLDQGLQFLIQYYNGEERAKGNILERFSAQQFPDLHSELNLSSLELGDSALYFCASSVDPYTDTQYFGPGTRLTVL.

This clone turned up a few times. J is TRBJ2-3 and V is TRBV25-1; D gene unclear. V gave up 0 bases and J gave up 11 bases, with 12 bases separating them. Germline-derived CDR1 and CDR2 are MGHDK and SYGVNS. This CDR3 spans 13 amino acids. The CDR3 DNA follows: TGTGCCAGCAGTGAATATCCCTATCTCTTGCAGTATTTT. This codes for CASSEYPYLLQYF.